The rows below give T cell receptor beta chains drawn from one sample of a study of T cells in Graves' hyperthyroidism and ophthalmopathy. MiXCR, run by TCRdb on the multiplex PCR reads, gives a single entry per CDR3 protein. This table has approximately 620,000 distinct CDR3 sequences, about 16% appearing once. Sequenced material: blood. The receptors come from a woman aged 40-49 years with Graves' ophthalmopathy. The CDR3 runs from the conserved cysteine through the conserved F or W. The D gene is left open where the match is weak. The size entry is marked missing in some rows and otherwise reads once, few, many or a size class.

-	few	TRBV27	TRBJ1-1	TGTGCCAGTAACGGACAGAACACTGAAACTTTCTTT	CASNGQNTETFF
-	few	TRBV30	TRBJ2-7	TGTGCCTGGAGTGTGTGGGGCGAGCAGTACTTC	CAWSVWGEQYF
-	-	TRBV6-2/TRBV6-3	TRBJ1-2	TGTGCCAGCAGTGACAGGACAAGGTGGATAAATGGCTACACCTTC	CASSDRTRWINGYTF
-	-	TRBV6-2/TRBV6-3	TRBJ2-4	TGTGCCAGCAGTTACGATGCGGGACTAGCCAAAAACATTCAGTACTTC	CASSYDAGLAKNIQYF
-	once	TRBV7-3	TRBJ1-6	TGTGCCAGCAGCGCCCAAGGGGGAGTAAATTCACCCCTCCACTTT	CASSAQGGVNSPLHF
TRBD1	-	TRBV28	TRBJ2-2	TGTGCCAGCAGTTTTGCCGGGACAGGGACCGGGGAGCTGTTTTTT	CASSFAGTGTGELFF
TRBD2	few	TRBV6-2/TRBV6-3	TRBJ2-1	TGTGCCAGCATCCCGGTTAGCGGGAGAGGCCAGTTCTTC	CASIPVSGRGQFF
TRBD2	many	TRBV20-1	TRBJ2-2	TGCAGTGCTAGACCGGCTAGCGGGAACGGGGAGCTGTTTTTT	CSARPASGNGELFF
TRBD2	few	TRBV2	TRBJ2-3	TGTGCCAGCAGTGAAGCATCCCTATTTGTGTATAGCGGGGGGCAGGGAGATACGCAGTATTTT	CASSEASLFVYSGGQGDTQYF
-	-	TRBV30	TRBJ1-1	TGTGCCTGGAGGGGGGACGACACTGAAGCTTTCTTT	CAWRGDDTEAFF
-	many	TRBV11-2	TRBJ1-2	TGTGCCAGCAGCTCCTCGGGACTCATCTATGGCTACACCTTC	CASSSSGLIYGYTF
-	many	TRBV5-1	TRBJ2-1	TGCGCCAGCAGCTTGTGGACGGCCGGAGGTGAGCAGTTCTTC	CASSLWTAGGEQFF
TRBD2	-	TRBV20-1	TRBJ2-3	TGCAGTGCTAGGGCCATTGGGGGCGGTCCGGGACTAGCGGGGGGGCTTCCGCAGTATTTT	CSARAIGGGPGLAGGLPQYF
-	-	TRBV20-1	TRBJ2-3	TGCAGTGCGAGCCCTCCTCACGGTCCGACAGATACGCAGTATTTT	CSASPPHGPTDTQYF
TRBD2	many	TRBV28	TRBJ2-1	TGTGCCAGCAGCTATGGACTAGCGGGATACCGAAGCTCCTACAATGAGCAGTTCTTC	CASSYGLAGYRSSYNEQFF
-	many	TRBV28	TRBJ2-4	TGTGCCAGCAGCCAAGACAGGGGCGGGGGAAACATTCAGTACTTC	CASSQDRGGGNIQYF
TRBD2	-	TRBV15	TRBJ2-1	TGTGCCACCAGCGAGCGGGGGGGCGACAATGAGCAGTTCTTC	CATSERGGDNEQFF
TRBD2	-	TRBV29-1	TRBJ2-1	TGCAGCGTACGGACTAGGCTGATATATGAGCAGTTCTTC	CSVRTRLIYEQFF
TRBD2	many	TRBV30	TRBJ2-1	TGTGCCTGGAGTGTAGGGGCTTTAGCGGGAGGGCCCCATGAGCAGTTCTTC	CAWSVGALAGGPHEQFF
-	many	TRBV6-1	TRBJ2-5	TGTGCCAGCAGAGCGAGGGGTGGGGAGACCCAGTACTTC	CASRARGGETQYF
TRBD1	-	TRBV29-1	TRBJ2-5	TGCAGCGTTCGACGCTGGGACAGACAAGAGACCCAGTACTTC	CSVRRWDRQETQYF
-	-	TRBV5-6	TRBJ1-1	TGTGCCAGCAGCCCACTTGGGCGTGGGGCGAGGGGTGAAGCTTTCTTT	CASSPLGRGARGEAFF
-	many	TRBV7-2	TRBJ2-2	TGTGCCAGCAGCTTAGGAGGTAGCGAGAACACCGGGGAGCTGTTTTTT	CASSLGGSENTGELFF
-	once	TRBV6-2/TRBV6-3	TRBJ2-1	TGTGCCAGCAGCCAGCATCGGGTGGACAATGAGCAGTTCTTC	CASSQHRVDNEQFF
TRBD2	few	TRBV29-1	TRBJ2-1	TGCAGCGTTGAAGATCGGTGGACTAGCGGGAGTGGTGAGCAGTTCTTC	CSVEDRWTSGSGEQFF
-	-	TRBV4-1	TRBJ2-6	TGCGCCAGCAGCCAAGCCCTGGCGGGATCTGGGGCCAACGTCCTGACTTTC	CASSQALAGSGANVLTF
-	-	TRBV7-3	TRBJ2-3	TGTGCCAGCAGCTTAATGGCGGGGACTAGCACAGATACGCAGTATTTT	CASSLMAGTSTDTQYF
TRBD2	many	TRBV24-1	TRBJ2-1	TGTGCCACCAGTGACCCGACTAGCGTGAACAATGAGCAGTTCTTC	CATSDPTSVNNEQFF
-	many	TRBV6-2/TRBV6-3	TRBJ1-6	TGTGCCAGCAGTAACCGGCCCCTAGCGACTTCACCCCTCCACTTT	CASSNRPLATSPLHF
-	few	TRBV30	TRBJ2-3	TGTGCCTGGAGTGTTGGCCAAACAGATACGCAGTATTTT	CAWSVGQTDTQYF
-	few	TRBV6-1	TRBJ2-7	TGTGCCAGCAGTAAGTGGCGGTTCGCGGCCGAGCAGTACTTC	CASSKWRFAAEQYF
TRBD2	many	TRBV24-1	TRBJ2-5	TGTGCCACCAGTGATAGCGGGAGGTCTCCAGAGACCCAGTACTTC	CATSDSGRSPETQYF
TRBD1	-	TRBV5-5	TRBJ1-2	TGTGCCAGCAGCCACTCCGGGACAGGATTTAACTATGGCTACACCTTC	CASSHSGTGFNYGYTF
TRBD2	-	TRBV15	TRBJ2-3	TGTGCCACCAGCAGAGATAGACTAGCGGGCGGCACAGATACGCAGTATTTT	CATSRDRLAGGTDTQYF
-	many	TRBV2	TRBJ2-3	TGTGCCAGCAGTGAAGTCCCCCTCGCGGGTCCAGATACGCAGTATTTT	CASSEVPLAGPDTQYF
-	few	TRBV7-9	TRBJ2-7	TGTGCCAGCAGCTTACAGAGCTCCTACGAGCAGTACTTC	CASSLQSSYEQYF
TRBD1	few	TRBV28	TRBJ1-2	TGTGCCAGCAGACTTACAGGGGACGATGGCTACACCTTC	CASRLTGDDGYTF
TRBD2	-	TRBV4-1	TRBJ2-1	TGCGCCAGCAGCCAAGATTACCCCCTAGCGGGAGGGTACAATGAGCAGTTCTTC	CASSQDYPLAGGYNEQFF
-	many	TRBV12-3/TRBV12-4	TRBJ1-5	TGTGCCAGCCGTAGTTTGGGAGAGAATCAGCCCCAGCATTTT	CASRSLGENQPQHF
TRBD2	many	TRBV4-1	TRBJ2-2	TGCGCCAGCAGCCAAGGACCGGGACTAGCAGGCATGAAGCTGTTTTTT	CASSQGPGLAGMKLFF
-	many	TRBV28	TRBJ2-7	TGTGCCAGCAGTTTGCGCGGAACTCCTAGCTACGAGCAGTACTTC	CASSLRGTPSYEQYF
-	many	TRBV20-1	TRBJ1-5	TGCAGTGCTAGAGATGCTGATCAGCCCCAGCATTTT	CSARDADQPQHF
-	-	TRBV5-6	TRBJ2-3	TGTGCCAGCAGCTTGGGGCGGAGGGTGTATTTT	CASSLGRRVYF
-	many	TRBV11-2	TRBJ2-5	TGTGCCAGCAGTTATAGTAATCAAGAGACCCAGTACTTC	CASSYSNQETQYF
-	few	TRBV20-1	TRBJ2-1	TGCAGTACTATACCACCCAGAGGGAATGAGCAGTTCTTC	CSTIPPRGNEQFF
-	many	TRBV12-5	TRBJ1-1	TGTGCTAGTGGTTTGGTACGGGGCACTGAAGCTTTCTTT	CASGLVRGTEAFF
TRBD1	many	TRBV5-1	TRBJ1-2	TGCGCCAGCAGCGATCGACAGGGCTCCTATGGCTACACCTTC	CASSDRQGSYGYTF
TRBD1	many	TRBV10-3	TRBJ2-7	TGTGCCACCAGACAGGGGGCGGACTACGAGCAGTACTTC	CATRQGADYEQYF
-	-	TRBV4-2	TRBJ2-7	TGTGCCAGCAGCCAAGGGTTCGCATACGAGCAGTACTTC	CASSQGFAYEQYF
-	-	TRBV5-1	TRBJ2-3	TGCGCCAGCAGCTTGGGGCAGTCGGACACAGATACGCAGTATTTT	CASSLGQSDTDTQYF
-	few	TRBV27	TRBJ1-5	TGTGCCAGCAGTTCAAGTTCCGGAGGGAGCAATCAGCCCCAGCATTTT	CASSSSSGGSNQPQHF
-	few	TRBV18	TRBJ2-6	TGTGCCAGCTCACCGGGACGCGCTTCTGGGGCCAACGTCCTGACTTTC	CASSPGRASGANVLTF
TRBD2	many	TRBV2	TRBJ2-7	TGTGCCAGCAGTGTGGGGGGACTAGCGGGAGGGGACTACGAGCAGTACTTC	CASSVGGLAGGDYEQYF
TRBD1	-	TRBV5-1	TRBJ2-7	TGCGCCAGCAGCGCCGTCCTCCGACAGGGTGATAGCGAGCAGTACTTC	CASSAVLRQGDSEQYF
-	few	TRBV20-1	TRBJ2-1	TGCAGTGCTACAGCCTCCTACAATGAGCAGTTCTTC	CSATASYNEQFF
TRBD2	-	TRBV7-2	TRBJ2-7	TGTGCCAGCAGCTTATTTGGCGGGAGGAGCTCCTACGAGCAGTACTTC	CASSLFGGRSSYEQYF
TRBD1	few	TRBV19	TRBJ2-1	TGTGCCAGTACCATCCCGGGACAGGGAATCAATGAGCAGTTCTTC	CASTIPGQGINEQFF
TRBD1	many	TRBV5-1	TRBJ2-3	TGCGCCAGCAGAATTCAGGGGGCAACAGATACGCAGTATTTT	CASRIQGATDTQYF
-	-	TRBV5-8	TRBJ2-7	TGTGCCAGCAGCTTGGTTTTAGGGAGAGTAGGCTACGAGCAGTACTTC	CASSLVLGRVGYEQYF